The clone carrying this T cell receptor beta chain has more than one count but fewer than ten. A single heparinised draw of approximately 110 mL on average was taken per donor. The CDR3 contains 15 residues. Looked up from germline, CDR1 is SGHRS and CDR2 is YFSETQ. V shed 4 bases and J 3 bases; nucleotides not matched to a gene: 9. This entry belongs to a study of beta chain features in type 1 diabetes. What was sequenced were expressed TCRB transcripts, since all of the isolated RNA had been reverse transcribed. Mean read depth for naive, central memory and regulatory T cell samples was 3.5 million to 4.5 million reads. Profiling relied on immunoSEQ multiplex PCR, and the TCRdb table lists in-frame clones only, not all of them. The sample comprises tens of thousands of clones, approximately 59% of which are singletons, and around 2.2% rests with the top ten.

The receptor's source is a young woman in good health. What was sequenced was Tregs from blood. This chain connects TRBV5-1 to TRBJ2-5; 7 positions match TRBD1. CDR3 protein: CASSLGPGGEETQYF. The CDR3 region has the DNA TGCGCCAGCAGCCTCGGCCCAGGGGGTGAAGAGACCCAGTACTTC.